This T cell receptor (beta chain) is from a study of T-cell memory formation after mild COVID-19. Notes on the study in general: Clones that contracted from day 15 to 85 were balanced CD4/CD8, while later expanders leaned CD4+. Cross-reactive memory seemingly joined, as some responding clones were found in pre-infection memory.

Remarks on this clonotype: The antigen is undetermined.

Each CDR3 protein gets one entry after TCRdb re-called the 5' RACE reads with MiXCR. The sample holds 95,000 to 120,000 distinct CDR3 sequences, roughly 19% seen once. The CDR3 totals 14 residues. The germline V gene has CDR1 SGHRS and CDR2 YFSETQ. V lost 6 bases, J lost 3 bases, and 3 bases stayed unmatched. The sequenced material came from PBMCs or a T cell subset sorted from them (not recorded which). The clonotype comes from a man aged 18 to 30 who had mild COVID-19 (a few samples of this study predate the infection). Cell type and time point are not known. This chain uses TRBV5-1 with TRBJ2-2, with TRBD1 matching over 9 bases. CDR3 amino acids: CASTGQGHTGELFF. The CDR3 nucleotides are TGCGCCAGCACGGGACAGGGACACACCGGGGAGCTGTTTTTT.